This TCR beta chain was identified in a study of T-cell memory formation after mild COVID-19. V was cut by 3 bases and J by 2 bases, with 10 bases left in between. This CDR3 has 14 amino acids. Germline-derived CDR1 and CDR2 are MNHEY and SVGAGI. TCRdb reanalysed the 5' RACE reads using MiXCR and keeps one entry per CDR3 protein. Altogether about 200,000 distinct CDR3 sequences are present, 16% being singletons, with the ten largest covering 2% to 2.5%. The clonotype originates from an adult woman who had mild COVID-19 (a few samples of this study predate the infection). Cell type and time point are not known. What was sequenced was PBMCs or a T cell subset sorted from them (not recorded which). The chain has TRBV6-5 and TRBJ1-2; no clear D. CDR3 DNA sequence: TGTGCCAGCAGTTATGGGCGGATGAACTATGGCTACACCTTC. Translation gives CASSYGRMNYGYTF.